The next 16 T cell receptor beta chains were all read from a single sample in a study of OX40 agonist ivuxolimab in advanced cancers. The method was immunoSEQ multiplex PCR; TCRdb's version includes in-frame clones alone and lacks a portion of them. The table records about 24,000 clones, roughly 85% of them present only once. The sequencing used CD4+ or CD8+ T cells sorted from blood, collected in a trial of the OX40 agonist ivuxolimab. The receptors were gathered from an adult with an advanced solid tumor such as melanoma, head and neck, liver or kidney cancer.

CDR3 amino acids: CASSPGTQETQYF. DNA of the CDR3: TGTGCCAGCAGCCCTGGGACACAAGAGACCCAGTACTTC. The V call is TRBV7-3, the J call TRBJ2-5, with a weak D call TRBD1 (6 bases). CDR1 is SGHTA and CDR2 is FQGTGA in the germline V gene. The V gene lost 5 bases and the J gene lost 2 bases, with 9 bases spanning the gap. This CDR3 is 13 amino acids long.

The rearrangement links TRBV20-1 to TRBJ1-2, with D possibly TRBD1 on 6 matching bases. The V and J ends lost 5 bases and 13 bases respectively, with 14 bases between them. This CDR3 is built from 10 residues. Per the germline V gene, CDR1 is DFQATT and CDR2 is SNEGSKA (reference sequence). The chain's CDR3 is CSAGRTERTF. The CDR3 DNA is TGCAGTGCTGGTCGGACAGAGCGCACCTTC.

The rearrangement links TRBV10-1 to TRBJ1-1; perhaps TRBD1 as D (6 bases). Looked up from germline, CDR1 is WNHNN and CDR2 is SYGVQD (reference sequence). The CDR3 sequence is 13 residues long. V was pared by 11 bases and J by 0 bases, with 13 bases between. The CDR3 protein is CAQGGGMNTEAFF. The CDR3 nucleotides are TGCGCCCAAGGGGGGGGGATGAACACTGAAGCTTTCTTT.

V usage is TRBV5-4 and J usage is TRBJ2-7; 11 nucleotides agree with TRBD2. The CDR3 sequence is 15 residues long. V gave up 0 bases and J gave up 4 bases; unmatched junction bases: 3. The germline V gene encodes CDR1 SGHNT and CDR2 YYREEE (reference sequence). CDR3 protein: CASSLDTSGSYEQYF. The CDR3 nucleotides are TGTGCCAGCAGCTTGGATACTAGCGGGAGTTACGAGCAGTACTTC.

This clone has only one observation. The V and J genes are TRBV19 and TRBJ2-3; no reliable D call. With 10 bases removed from V and 4 bases from J, the gap between germline ends came to 9 bases. CDR1 is LNHDA and CDR2 is SQIVND in the germline V gene (reference sequence). CDR3 size: 11 residues. CDR3 sequence reads: CAIGWADTQYF. In nucleotides, the CDR3 is TGTGCCATTGGATGGGCAGATACGCAGTATTTT.

The CDR3 DNA follows: TGTGCCAGCAGATTGGACGGGTCGAACACTGAAGCTTTCTTT. Its translation is CASRLDGSNTEAFF. The J gene is TRBJ1-1, the V gene TRBV2, with D uncertain. CDR3 length equals 14 residues. CDR1 is SNHLY and CDR2 is FYNNEI in the germline V gene. The V gene lost 6 bases and the J gene lost 1 base, with 12 bases spanning the gap.

This rearrangement joins TRBV9 to TRBJ2-1, with TRBD2 as a possible D gene (5 bases). Trimming cost V 4 bases and J 7 bases, with 18 bases left between them. The germline gives CDR1 SGDLS, CDR2 YYNGEE. The CDR3 spans 15 residues. The CDR3 loop reads CASSPAWTRGNEQFF. As DNA, the CDR3 is TGTGCCAGCAGCCCGGCGTGGACCAGAGGGAATGAGCAGTTCTTC.

The chain recombines TRBV21-1 with TRBJ2-2. TRBV21-1 represents a pseudogene. This CDR3 region has 17 residues. CDR3 sequence: CASSKASGTTNTGELFF. The DNA for the CDR3 is TGTGCCAGCAGCAAAGCCTCCGGGACGACGAACACCGGGGAGCTGTTTTTT.

The rearrangement uses TRBV7-3 and TRBJ2-1, with D perhaps matching TRBD1 (5 bases). From germline, CDR1 is SGHTA and CDR2 FQGTGA. Between the trimmed V and J ends, which lost 2 bases and 7 bases, there was a span of 9 bases. CDR3 length: 13 amino acids. This CDR3 reads CASSLGAGNEQFF. CDR3 nucleotide sequence: TGTGCCAGCAGCTTAGGCGCAGGGAATGAGCAGTTCTTC.

V is TRBV5-5 and J is TRBJ2-7, with TRBD2 as a possible D gene (6 bases). The CDR3 loop spans 14 amino acids. Germline CDR1 is SGHKS and CDR2 is YYEKEE (reference sequence). The germline V and J ends were trimmed by 0 bases and 5 bases, with 12 bases remaining between them. The chain's CDR3 is CASSLDILADEQYF. DNA for the CDR3: TGTGCCAGCAGCTTGGACATACTAGCCGACGAGCAGTACTTC.

The chain carries TRBV27 and TRBJ2-7; 8 bases agree with TRBD1. Germline V gene sequence: CDR1 MNHEY, CDR2 SMNVEV (reference sequence). The CDR3 extends over 12 amino acids. Germline trimming cut 6 bases from V and 6 bases from J; bases unmatched to any gene: 4. CDR3: CASRDRAREQYF. The CDR3, as DNA: TGTGCCAGCAGGGACAGGGCGCGCGAGCAGTACTTC.

This clone was counted only a few times. The chain couples TRBV6-5 to TRBJ1-2; TRBD1 matches at 10 bases. Germline loops: CDR1 MNHEY, CDR2 SVGAGI. This CDR3 is built from 15 residues. The V gene end was trimmed by 6 bases and the J gene end by 8 bases; junction bases not matched to a gene: 12. CDR3 DNA: TGTGCCAGCAGAAAGGGGCTGACAGGGGGCCACGGCTACACCTTC. Its protein is CASRKGLTGGHGYTF.

Only a few counts were recorded for this clone. The rearrangement links TRBV6-5 to TRBJ2-7; the D gene is possibly TRBD1 (6 bases). Trimming shortened V by 6 bases and J by 6 bases, and 12 bases separated the two germline ends. Germline CDR1 reads MNHEY; CDR2 reads SVGAGI. The CDR3 extends over 12 amino acids. The CDR3 protein is CASSRNRAEQYF. Here the CDR3 DNA reads TGTGCCAGCAGCCGTAACAGGGCCGAGCAGTACTTC.

The chain couples TRBV4-1 to TRBJ1-4; TRBD1 agrees at 10 bases. The junction had 8 bases not matched to a gene; V was cut back by 3 bases and J by 4 bases. Germline V gives CDR1 MGHRA, CDR2 YSYEKL. The length of the CDR3 is 17 residues. This CDR3 reads CASSHRAWTGGNEKLFF. The CDR3 region has the DNA TGCGCCAGCAGCCATAGGGCATGGACAGGGGGTAATGAAAAACTGTTTTTT.

V gene TRBV15 combines with J gene TRBJ2-2; D remains ambiguous. The V gene lost 3 bases and the J gene lost 1 base, with 15 bases spanning the gap. CDR1 LNHNV and CDR2 YYDKDF come from the germline V gene (reference sequence). The CDR3 length is 17 residues. CDR3 in amino acids: CATSSSSGPLNTGELFF. The CDR3 nucleotides are TGTGCCACCAGCAGCTCTTCTGGACCGCTGAACACCGGGGAGCTGTTTTTT.

The V and J genes are TRBV5-1 and TRBJ2-6; D uncertain. Trimming stripped 0 bases from V and 0 bases from J, with 7 bases between. The germline V gene has CDR1 SGHRS and CDR2 YFSETQ. The CDR3 runs to 16 residues. The CDR3 DNA sequence: TGCGCCAGCAGCTTGGCGGCAAACTCTGGGGCCAACGTCCTGACTTTC. It codes for CASSLAANSGANVLTF.